The 18 T cell receptor beta chains reported below all come from one sample, sequenced in a study of blood T cell repertoires in COVID-19. The data were produced by immunoSEQ multiplex PCR, yet TCRdb's version contains in-frame clones alone and is incomplete. The table includes 350,000 to 400,000 clones, about 88% detected once. Sequences were obtained from PBMCs or T cells enriched from blood (not recorded which). The receptors were gathered from a woman in her 30s who had recovered from COVID-19.

The V gene is TRBV7-3, the J gene TRBJ2-1; possibly TRBD2 for D (7 bases). Germline loops: CDR1 SGHTA, CDR2 FQGTGA. V was clipped by 1 base and J by 0 bases, with 16 bases between them. The CDR3 loop spans 18 amino acids. CDR3 coding DNA: TGTGCCAGCAGCTTAAGTGCGGGGGCCCGGAGCTCCTACAATGAGCAGTTCTTC. It encodes CASSLSAGARSSYNEQFF.

The chain carries TRBV18 and TRBJ2-3, with 8 bases matching TRBD2. Germline V lookup: CDR1 KGHSH, CDR2 LQKENI. The CDR3 spans 19 residues. Trimming cost V 0 bases and J 0 bases; bases outside gene matches: 11. The CDR3 DNA follows: TGTGCCAGCTCACCACCACTAGAGGACCGGGGGGGTAGCACAGATACGCAGTATTTT. It codes for CASSPPLEDRGGSTDTQYF. The full variable domain, completed using reference TRBV18 and TRBJ2-3, is NAGVMQNPRHLVRRRGQEARLRCSPMKGHSHVYWYRQLPEEGLKFMVYLQKENIIDESGMPKERFSAEFPKEGPSILRIQQVVRGDSAAYFCASSPPLEDRGGSTDTQYFGPGTRLTVL.

This clone was counted a single time. Other DNA variants within this sample encode the same CDR3. J is TRBJ1-1 and V is TRBV19; D unresolved. Germline-derived CDR1 and CDR2 are LNHDA and SQIVND (reference sequence). The CDR3 runs 13 residues. V gave up 1 base and J gave up 1 base, with 4 bases separating them. CDR3 DNA: TGTGCCAGTAGTATAGTCCAGAACACTGAAGCTTTCTTT. Its translation is CASSIVQNTEAFF. Combining the CDR3 with reference TRBV19 and TRBJ1-1 gives the whole variable domain DGGITQSPKYLFRKEGQNVTLSCEQNLNHDAMYWYRQDPGQGLRLIYYSQIVNDFQKGDIAEGYSVSREKKESFPLTVTSAQKNPTAFYLCASSIVQNTEAFFGQGTRLTVV.

The chain combines TRBV19 with TRBJ2-5, with 10 bases aligning to TRBD2. This CDR3 has 15 amino acids. CDR1 is LNHDA and CDR2 is SQIVND in the germline V gene (reference sequence). Unmatched junction bases numbered 4, after V lost 1 base and J lost 5 bases. In DNA form, the CDR3 reads TGTGCCAGTAGTATAGGGAGCGGGGGGGCGGAGACCCAGTACTTC. Translation gives CASSIGSGGAETQYF.

There are a few counts of this clone. The V and J genes are TRBV29-1 and TRBJ2-1; 8 bases are shared with TRBD2. Trimming cost V 3 bases and J 4 bases; bases outside gene matches: 8. The CDR3 has 15 residues. CDR1 and CDR2 from the germline V gene are SQVTM and ANQGSEA. Here the CDR3 DNA reads TGCAGCGTTGAGAGGGTAGCGGGACCTTACAATGAGCAGTTCTTC. Protein: CSVERVAGPYNEQFF.

This clone was recorded only once. The V call is TRBV19, the J call TRBJ2-7; 7 nucleotides match TRBD1. With V trimmed by 3 bases and J by 0 bases, 5 bases remained unmatched. Germline CDR1 is LNHDA and CDR2 is SQIVND (reference sequence). The CDR3 has 15 amino acids. In nucleotides, the CDR3 is TGTGCCAGTAGTATTGCCTGGGACAGCTCCTACGAGCAGTACTTC. It yields the protein CASSIAWDSSYEQYF. Using reference TRBV19 and TRBJ2-7 for the parts outside the CDR3, the full variable domain is DGGITQSPKYLFRKEGQNVTLSCEQNLNHDAMYWYRQDPGQGLRLIYYSQIVNDFQKGDIAEGYSVSREKKESFPLTVTSAQKNPTAFYLCASSIAWDSSYEQYFGPGTRLTVT.

V and J are TRBV15 and TRBJ2-7; D may be TRBD1 (6 bases). Germline CDR1 and CDR2: LNHNV and YYDKDF (reference sequence). Trimming took 1 base from V and 6 from J, leaving 16 bases between them. CDR3 length: 15 amino acids. The CDR3 bases are TGTGCCACCAGCAGAGTTTTGCAGGGGAAACCCGAGCAGTACTTC. Its protein product is CATSRVLQGKPEQYF. The full variable domain, in which reference TRBV15 and TRBJ2-7 provide the parts outside the CDR3, is DAMVIQNPRYQVTQFGKPVTLSCSQTLNHNVMYWYQQKSSQAPKLLFHYYDKDFNNEADTPDNFQSRRPNTSFCFLDIRSPGLGDTAMYLCATSRVLQGKPEQYFGPGTRLTVT.

This clone was seen only once. The chain has TRBV5-1 and TRBJ2-1; D might be TRBD2 (6 bases). Trimming removed 4 bases at V and 6 bases at J, with 14 bases between. The germline gives CDR1 SGHRS, CDR2 YFSETQ. The CDR3 sequence is 14 residues long. CDR3 DNA: TGCGCCAGCAGCGCGGGACTCCTAGCCAATGAGCAGTTCTTC. Its protein is CASSAGLLANEQFF. The whole variable domain, filled in from reference TRBV5-1 and TRBJ2-1, reads KAGVTQTPRYLIKTRGQQVTLSCSPISGHRSVSWYQQTPGQGLQFLFEYFSETQRNKGNFPGRFSGRQFSNSRSEMNVSTLELGDSALYLCASSAGLLANEQFFGPGTRLTVL.

The chain combines TRBV6-1 with TRBJ1-1; 7 bases map to TRBD1. Germline CDR1 is MNHNS and CDR2 is SASEGT. The junction had 6 bases not matched to a gene; V was cut back by 5 bases and J by 3 bases. This CDR3 is built from 14 residues. CDR3 sequence: CASSQGQVDTEAFF. The CDR3, as DNA: TGTGCCAGCAGTCAAGGACAGGTGGACACTGAAGCTTTCTTT.

This clone came up once. The V call is TRBV19, the J call TRBJ2-7; 10 bases fit TRBD1. With 6 bases clipped from V and 2 bases from J, the junction kept 4 bases outside the gene matches. The CDR3 sequence is 14 residues long. Germline CDR1 LNHDA, CDR2 SQIVND (reference sequence). Here the CDR3 reads CASRGGQGPYEQYF. The CDR3 DNA reads TGTGCCAGTAGAGGGGGACAGGGGCCCTACGAGCAGTACTTC.

V and J are TRBV19 and TRBJ2-3; 11 bases are shared with TRBD1. Germline lookup yields CDR1 LNHDA and CDR2 SQIVND (reference sequence). CDR3 length: 16 amino acids. J lost 0 bases, V lost 4 bases, and 3 bases had no gene match. The CDR3 protein is CASSKGQGVSTDTQYF. As DNA, the CDR3 is TGTGCCAGTAGTAAGGGACAGGGGGTTAGCACAGATACGCAGTATTTT.

The rearrangement uses TRBV9 and TRBJ2-5; weak D call: TRBD1 (5 bases). The CDR3 consists of 15 residues. V was shortened by 0 bases and J by 2 bases, with 11 bases between the two germline ends. Germline CDR1 and CDR2: SGDLS and YYNGEE. The CDR3 region is CASSVGGRGQETQYF. CDR3 in DNA: TGTGCCAGCAGCGTAGGGGGTAGGGGACAAGAGACCCAGTACTTC.

This chain joins TRBV4-1 and TRBJ2-5; maybe TRBD2 (6 bases). CDR1 is MGHRA and CDR2 is YSYEKL in the germline V gene. V lost 0 bases and J lost 3, with 8 bases in between. The CDR3 is made up of 14 amino acids. The CDR3 is CASSQDPGEETQYF. CDR3 in DNA: TGCGCCAGCAGCCAAGATCCGGGGGAAGAGACCCAGTACTTC.

The rearrangement uses TRBV9 and TRBJ1-1; D perhaps matches TRBD1 (6 bases). Germline V gene data show CDR1 as SGDLS and CDR2 as YYNGEE. CDR3 length: 13 amino acids. With 3 bases removed from V and 3 bases from J, the gap between germline ends came to 9 bases. DNA of the CDR3: TGTGCCAGCAGCGCGCGGACAGACACTGAAGCTTTCTTT. It yields the protein CASSARTDTEAFF. Using reference TRBV9 and TRBJ1-1 for the parts outside the CDR3, the full variable domain is DSGVTQTPKHLITATGQRVTLRCSPRSGDLSVYWYQQSLDQGLQFLIQYYNGEERAKGNILERFSAQQFPDLHSELNLSSLELGDSALYFCASSARTDTEAFFGQGTRLTVV.

The V call is TRBV29-1, the J call TRBJ2-3; TRBD1 agrees at 7 bases. The CDR3 is 13 amino acids. Germline V gives CDR1 SQVTM, CDR2 ANQGSEA. V lost 5 bases, J lost 5 bases, and 7 bases stayed unmatched. The chain's CDR3 is CSVRGGARDTQYF. CDR3 sequence (DNA): TGCAGCGTTCGAGGGGGCGCGAGAGATACGCAGTATTTT.

The rearrangement joins TRBV28 to TRBJ2-7; maybe TRBD1 (5 bases). Trimming cost V 5 bases and J 6 bases, with 14 bases left between them. The CDR3 length is 13 residues. Germline CDR1 reads MDHEN; CDR2 reads SYDVKM. The CDR3 DNA reads as TGTGCCAGCAGTCAGGGTTCAGGGATCGAGCAGTACTTC. Translated, it gives CASSQGSGIEQYF.

This chain links TRBV6-5 with TRBJ1-1, with D maybe TRBD1 (6 bases). This CDR3 has 13 amino acids. Trimming removed 9 bases at V and 2 bases at J, with 13 bases between. CDR1 and CDR2 from the germline V gene are MNHEY and SVGAGI. The DNA for the CDR3 is TGTGCCAGTTCGACAGGAGGCAACACTGAAGCTTTCTTT. Its protein is CASSTGGNTEAFF.

The chain recombines TRBV2 with TRBJ2-2, with TRBD1 as a possible D gene (5 bases). Trimming removed 6 bases from V and 4 bases from J, with 15 bases in between. The CDR3 covers 15 residues. Germline loops: CDR1 SNHLY, CDR2 FYNNEI. The DNA for the CDR3 is TGTGCCAGCAGAGCCACGGACACCAGCACCGGGGAGCTGTTTTTT. Its protein product is CASRATDTSTGELFF.